Each of the 14 T cell receptor beta chains below was sequenced from the same sample in a study of T cells in Graves' hyperthyroidism and ophthalmopathy. TCR beta CDR3 regions were amplified from RNA transcripts. In the first-round RT-PCR of the TCR CDR3, the HTBI primer set was used. TCRdb recomputed calls from the multiplex PCR reads with MiXCR, one row per CDR3 protein. The sample lists more than 300,000 distinct CDR3 sequences, roughly a sixth occurring once. The sequenced sample was blood. The receptors originated from a young woman with Graves' hyperthyroidism that later progressed to Graves' ophthalmopathy.

The chain joins TRBV20-1 to TRBJ2-5; TRBD2 matches at 11 bases. Germline CDR1 reads DFQATT; CDR2 reads SNEGSKA (reference sequence). The CDR3 spans 15 residues. With 2 bases clipped from V and 5 bases from J, the junction kept 7 bases outside the gene matches. CDR3: CSARSTSGGRETQYF. In DNA, the CDR3 is TGCAGTGCTAGATCTACTAGCGGGGGTCGCGAGACCCAGTACTTC.

This clonotype was observed many times. The J gene is TRBJ1-1, the V gene TRBV7-9; D call uncertain. The V gene's germline CDR1 is SEHNR and CDR2 FQNEAQ (reference sequence). V lost 4 bases and J lost 7, with 10 bases in between. The CDR3 runs 12 residues. The CDR3 sequence: CASSYEEIEAFF. The CDR3 DNA sequence: TGTGCCAGCAGCTACGAGGAGATTGAAGCTTTCTTT.

This clonotype was picked up many times. The chain uses TRBV2 and TRBJ2-3, with 7 bases that match TRBD1. The germline V gene has CDR1 SNHLY and CDR2 FYNNEI. The CDR3 totals 15 residues. Trimming at V came to 7 bases and at J to 1 base, leaving 8 bases not matched to a gene. Here the CDR3 DNA reads TGTGCCAGCAAAATGGGGGACAGACGCACAGATACGCAGTATTTT. Translating it yields CASKMGDRRTDTQYF.

The rearrangement links TRBV20-1 to TRBJ2-1; a weak D match, TRBD1 (5 bases). This CDR3 has 15 amino acids. The V and J ends lost 5 bases and 8 bases respectively, with 22 bases between them. CDR1 and CDR2 from the germline V gene are DFQATT and SNEGSKA (reference sequence). In DNA form, the CDR3 reads TGCAGTGCTTTTAAAGCAGAAGGGGTTGGGGATGAGCAGTTCTTC. Translating it yields CSAFKAEGVGDEQFF.

This clonotype has at least ten counts. The chain recombines TRBV27 with TRBJ2-3; D not certain. This CDR3 region has 16 residues. The V end was cut by 4 bases, the J end by 4 bases, with 18 bases between. Germline loops: CDR1 MNHEY, CDR2 SMNVEV (reference sequence). CDR3 in amino acids: CASSSLDPIAADTQYF. In DNA form, the CDR3 reads TGTGCCAGCAGTTCCTTAGACCCGATCGCCGCAGATACGCAGTATTTT.

As regards this clonotype: A much larger clone lies one base from this, so it may be a read error. This chain connects TRBV20-1 to TRBJ2-5, with D uncertain. CDR1 is DFQATT, CDR2 SNEGSKA, per germline (reference sequence). Trimming removed 2 bases from V and 3 bases from J, with 10 bases in between. The CDR3 length is 13 residues. The CDR3 loop is CSARPGVEETQYF. The DNA of the CDR3 is TGCAGTGCTAGACCCGGCGTGGAAGAGACCCAGTACTTC.

In its sample, this clonotype was seen a few times. The V gene is TRBV29-1, the J gene TRBJ1-1; no reliable D call. This CDR3 contains 10 residues. V was clipped by 7 bases and J by 2 bases, with 5 bases between them. Germline values: CDR1 SQVTM, CDR2 ANQGSEA. The CDR3 DNA sequence: TGCAGCGCAATTAACACTGAAGCTTTCTTT. It codes for CSAINTEAFF.

V and J are TRBV29-1 and TRBJ2-1, with a tentative D call TRBD2 (6 bases). CDR3 length: 14 amino acids. The ends were cut back, 3 bases at V and 7 bases at J, with 16 bases in the middle. Germline CDR1 and CDR2: SQVTM and ANQGSEA. In nucleotides, the CDR3 is TGCAGCGTTGACACGGGAGCGGGCCGGAATGAGCAGTTCTTC. Its translation: CSVDTGAGRNEQFF.

The chain couples TRBV19 to TRBJ2-7, with 10 bases aligning to TRBD2. The CDR3 spans 15 residues. Germline trimming cut 4 bases from V and 4 bases from J; bases unmatched to any gene: 7. Germline CDR1 LNHDA, CDR2 SQIVND (reference sequence). The CDR3 bases are TGTGCCAGTAGTACCTCTCTAGCGGGAGTGTACGAGCAGTACTTC. Translation: CASSTSLAGVYEQYF.

V and J are TRBV7-9 and TRBJ2-3; TRBD1 is a possible D gene (5 bases). Deletions cut 2 bases from V and 2 bases from J, with 11 bases between. CDR1 SEHNR and CDR2 FQNEAQ come from the germline V gene (reference sequence). The CDR3 runs to 15 residues. DNA of the CDR3: TGTGCCAGCAGCTTACTACAGGAGAACACAGATACGCAGTATTTT. This encodes CASSLLQENTDTQYF.

In its sample, this clonotype was seen many times. V gene TRBV11-2 combines with J gene TRBJ1-1; tentatively, D is TRBD1 (5 bases). The V gene's germline CDR1 is SGHAT and CDR2 FQNNGV. The CDR3 is 13 residues long. Deletions cut 3 bases from V and 10 bases from J, with 15 bases between. The DNA of the CDR3 is TGTGCCAGCAGCTTTAGATATGGCAGGGCAGCTTTCTTT. This encodes CASSFRYGRAAFF.

In regard to this clonotype: This may arise from a read error, as a much more abundant clone is one base away. The chain links TRBV10-3 to TRBJ1-1; 10 bases agree with TRBD1. With V trimmed by 3 bases and J by 6 bases, 4 bases remained unmatched. This CDR3 contains 14 residues. Looked up from germline, CDR1 is ENHRY and CDR2 is SYGVKD. The CDR3: CAISESGTGAEAFF. The CDR3 bases are TGTGCCATCAGTGAATCCGGGACAGGGGCTGAAGCTTTCTTT.

This sequence joins TRBV29-1 and TRBJ1-2; TRBD1 agrees at 9 bases. Germline V gene sequence: CDR1 SQVTM, CDR2 ANQGSEA. There are 13 residues in the CDR3. Losses at the gene ends were 7 bases for V and 8 bases for J; bases not matched to a gene: 11. The CDR3, as DNA: TGCAGCGCCACCCAGACAGGGGGTCTGGGCTACACCTTC. As protein: CSATQTGGLGYTF.

This clonotype was recorded at least ten times. The germline gene is not matched at one end of the junction; a read error may be the cause. This chain joins TRBV6-1 and TRBJ1-2; D perhaps matches TRBD1 (5 bases). This CDR3 comprises 13 residues. Germline V gene data show CDR1 as MNHNS and CDR2 as SASEGT. CDR3: CASREGPKGGYTF. The CDR3 nucleotides are TGTGCCAGCAGAGAAGGGCCTAAGGGGGGCTACACCTTC.